These T cell receptor beta chains were read from a single sample in a study of T-cell memory formation after mild COVID-19. TCRdb itself ran the 5' RACE reads through MiXCR, one entry per CDR3 protein. This table has about 260,000 distinct CDR3 sequences, 15% to 20% appearing once. Sample: PBMCs or a T cell subset sorted from them (not recorded which). These receptor sequences come from a young man who had mild COVID-19 (a few samples of this study predate the infection). Cell type and time point are not known. CDR3s leave out the opening cysteine and the closing phenylalanine or tryptophan. Each record gives: J gene, V gene, CDR3 protein.

J: TRBJ1-2; V: TRBV7-9; CDR3: ASRSAEPGGYT
J: TRBJ2-2; V: TRBV2; CDR3: ASGGILAGELF
J: TRBJ1-2; V: TRBV28; CDR3: ASSFSGRKDYGYT
J: TRBJ2-7; V: TRBV11-2; CDR3: ASSLERPTGDEQY
J: TRBJ2-1; V: TRBV27; CDR3: ASSPGTSGRNEQF
J: TRBJ1-2; V: TRBV5-5; CDR3: ASSLRGTYGYS
J: TRBJ1-5; V: TRBV6-5; CDR3: ASSPLARGRQH
J: TRBJ2-5; V: TRBV12-3/TRBV12-4; CDR3: ASSLGQLQETQY
J: TRBJ2-2; V: TRBV9; CDR3: ASSQPSSGGRHTGELF
J: TRBJ1-6; V: TRBV5-1; CDR3: ASSSTGTGGNNSPLH
J: TRBJ1-1; V: TRBV4-1; CDR3: ASSPWGGRMNTEAF
J: TRBJ2-2; V: TRBV5-1; CDR3: ASSLEFRGGTGELF
J: TRBJ2-1; V: TRBV25-1; CDR3: ASSLVRIGRSSSSYNEQF
J: TRBJ2-7; V: TRBV5-1; CDR3: ASSWGDLYEQY
J: TRBJ2-5; V: TRBV11-3; CDR3: ASSPASQETQY
J: TRBJ1-6; V: TRBV10-3; CDR3: AISESKQGLYNSPLH
J: TRBJ2-7; V: TRBV11-2; CDR3: ASSWSWGEQY
J: TRBJ2-1; V: TRBV7-2; CDR3: ASSLDYGTEQF
J: TRBJ2-3; V: TRBV20-1; CDR3: RARRRGTDTQY
J: TRBJ2-3; V: TRBV5-1; CDR3: ASSVRDRYTDTQY
J: TRBJ1-2; V: TRBV7-2; CDR3: ASSLATDVFGYT
J: TRBJ2-1; V: TRBV11-2; CDR3: ASSSAAPRDEQF
J: TRBJ2-3; V: TRBV28; CDR3: ASRGTGGVTDTQY
J: TRBJ1-1; V: TRBV7-2; CDR3: ASSLAGPGGEAF
J: TRBJ2-3; V: TRBV7-3; CDR3: ASSLDPGGITDTQY
J: TRBJ1-3; V: TRBV5-1; CDR3: ASSLDNSGNTIY
J: TRBJ1-3; V: TRBV6-1; CDR3: ASSEALRRDTIY
J: TRBJ2-5; V: TRBV25-1; CDR3: ASSEAVETQY
J: TRBJ1-3; V: TRBV7-2; CDR3: ASSLDPGQPGNTIY
J: TRBJ1-5; V: TRBV27; CDR3: ASSLVDNQPQH
J: TRBJ1-2; V: TRBV10-2; CDR3: ASTPGGAHYGYT
J: TRBJ2-3; V: TRBV2; CDR3: ASNPGGVTDTQY
J: TRBJ2-3; V: TRBV9; CDR3: ASSLTPPADTQY
J: TRBJ2-7; V: TRBV7-2; CDR3: ASSPRPGAYEQY
J: TRBJ2-3; V: TRBV7-9; CDR3: AGGAASSVNTQY
J: TRBJ2-3; V: TRBV6-6; CDR3: ASSPAPDTQY
J: TRBJ1-2; V: TRBV7-8; CDR3: ASSANRGLVLGYT
J: TRBJ2-1; V: TRBV7-9; CDR3: ASSRWVDEQF
J: TRBJ1-2; V: TRBV7-2; CDR3: ASSLRQGPYYGYT
J: TRBJ2-7; V: TRBV20-1; CDR3: SISGVRTYEQY
J: TRBJ2-5; V: TRBV7-2; CDR3: ASSWTRDQETQY
J: TRBJ1-2; V: TRBV4-3; CDR3: ASSQDRERDGYT
J: TRBJ1-1; V: TRBV7-8; CDR3: ASSLGPANAEAF
J: TRBJ2-2; V: TRBV28; CDR3: ASSFDEVYTGELF
J: TRBJ2-2; V: TRBV7-3; CDR3: ASSLGGFTGELF
J: TRBJ2-7; V: TRBV5-1; CDR3: ASSLAGSGLDEQY